Listed here are 14 T cell receptor beta chains from one sample, sequenced in a study of blood T cell repertoires in COVID-19. This table comes from immunoSEQ multiplex PCR, and its TCRdb copy is limited to in-frame clones, with some not included. This sample has approximately 34,000 clones; 80% to 90% occur once, and the top ten carry over 11%. Sample: peripheral blood. These receptors were obtained from a man aged 55 to 70 with active COVID-19.

The chain has TRBV21-1 and TRBJ2-5; the table calls TRBD1, which could not be checked here. TRBV21-1 is termed a pseudogene. CDR3 length: 16 residues. The CDR3 here is CASSLQTPGQGETQYF. The CDR3 DNA reads as TGTGCCAGCAGCCTCCAAACTCCGGGACAGGGGGAGACCCAGTACTTC.

V and J are TRBV4-2 and TRBJ2-1, with 9 positions matching TRBD1. CDR1 and CDR2 from the germline V gene are LGHNA and YNFKEQ. The CDR3 is 16 residues long. J gave up 4 bases and V 0 bases, and 4 bases lay outside the gene matches. As DNA, the CDR3 is TGTGCCAGCAGCCAAGAAGGGACAGGGAATTACAATGAGCAGTTCTTC. The encoded protein is CASSQEGTGNYNEQFF.

The chain is built from TRBV16 and TRBJ2-3; 8 positions match TRBD2. The CDR3 has 16 amino acids. J gave up 5 bases and V 0 bases, and 7 bases lay outside the gene matches. The germline CDR1 and CDR2 sequences are KGHSY and FQNENV. The CDR3, as DNA: TGTGCCAGCAGCCAATCAACGAGCGGGGGTTTAGATACGCAGTATTTT. Protein product: CASSQSTSGGLDTQYF.

The chain has TRBV24-1 and TRBJ2-1; the D gene is possibly TRBD1 (6 bases). Germline CDR1 reads KGHDR; CDR2 reads SFDVKD. This CDR3 contains 13 residues. V was shortened by 6 bases and J by 5 bases, with 10 bases between the two germline ends. CDR3: CATSLTGNNEQFF. CDR3 bases: TGTGCCACCAGTCTAACAGGGAACAATGAGCAGTTCTTC.

This clone is a singleton in its sample. This chain links TRBV19 with TRBJ1-2; no definite D call. Trimming removed 4 bases at V and 2 bases at J, with 14 bases between. The V gene's germline CDR1 is LNHDA and CDR2 SQIVND (reference sequence). The CDR3 loop spans 15 amino acids. The CDR3 DNA sequence: TGTGCCAGTAGTACTCCCGGACTTGGGAACTATGGCTACACCTTC. This encodes CASSTPGLGNYGYTF.

The rearrangement links TRBV7-6 to TRBJ2-1; 7 nucleotides line up with TRBD2. CDR1 is SGHVS and CDR2 is FNYEAQ in the germline V gene. Unmatched junction bases numbered 5, after V lost 0 bases and J lost 6 bases. The CDR3 runs 15 residues. The CDR3 nucleotides read TGTGCCAGCAGCTTAGCGGGGGGGACCCTCAATGAGCAGTTCTTC. This codes for CASSLAGGTLNEQFF.

J is TRBJ1-4 and V is TRBV4-3; TRBD1 might be the D (5 bases). Per the germline V gene, CDR1 is LGHNA and CDR2 is YSLEER. The CDR3 has 15 residues. Trimming shortened V by 1 base and J by 8 bases, and 14 bases separated the two germline ends. In DNA, the CDR3 is TGCGCCAGCAGCCAAGGACTCAGCAGGGAAGAAAAACTGTTTTTT. It yields the protein CASSQGLSREEKLFF.

This chain connects TRBV7-2 to TRBJ2-2; perhaps TRBD1 as D (6 bases). The V gene's germline CDR1 is SGHTA and CDR2 FQGNSA. V lost 6 bases, J lost 4 bases, and 9 bases lay in between. The CDR3 has 13 amino acids. CDR3 residues: CASRWTATGELFF. CDR3 bases: TGTGCCAGCAGATGGACAGCCACCGGGGAGCTGTTTTTT.

This chain uses TRBV6-2 or TRBV6-3 with TRBJ1-1; 7 bases line up with TRBD1. The ends lost 4 bases at V and 1 base at J; junction bases unmatched: 9. Germline V gene sequence: CDR1 MNHEY, CDR2 SVGEGT. CDR3 length: 16 residues. CDR3 sequence (DNA): TGTGCCAGCAGTTCGCGACAGGACAGGTCGAACACTGAAGCTTTCTTT. Its protein is CASSSRQDRSNTEAFF.

V gene TRBV2 combines with J gene TRBJ1-2, with D possibly matching TRBD1 (5 bases). The CDR3 loop spans 13 amino acids. The germline V gene encodes CDR1 SNHLY and CDR2 FYNNEI. Trimming pared 6 bases from V and 3 bases from J, leaving 11 bases between. In nucleotides, the CDR3 is TGTGCCAGCAGAGACAGCAATGACTATGGCTACACCTTC. Translating gives CASRDSNDYGYTF.

The chain recombines TRBV19 with TRBJ2-3, with 8 bases fitting TRBD2. The trim removed 1 base at V and 7 bases at J, leaving 4 bases unmatched. Germline loops: CDR1 LNHDA, CDR2 SQIVND (reference sequence). This CDR3 region has 14 residues. The CDR3, as DNA: TGTGCCAGTAGTATAGGTCCTAGCGGGCATACGCAGTATTTT. This sequence encodes CASSIGPSGHTQYF.

The chain has TRBV19 and TRBJ2-5; D remains ambiguous. This CDR3 is built from 13 residues. CDR1 is LNHDA, CDR2 SQIVND, per germline (reference sequence). The V and J ends lost 1 base and 3 bases respectively, with 6 bases between them. DNA of the CDR3: TGTGCCAGTAGTATAGGTCAGAAAGAGACCCAGTACTTC. It is translated as CASSIGQKETQYF. The full variable domain, with the rest looked up from reference TRBV19 and TRBJ2-5, is DGGITQSPKYLFRKEGQNVTLSCEQNLNHDAMYWYRQDPGQGLRLIYYSQIVNDFQKGDIAEGYSVSREKKESFPLTVTSAQKNPTAFYLCASSIGQKETQYFGPGTRLLVL.

V and J are TRBV19 and TRBJ2-7; the match to TRBD1 covers 8 bases. CDR3 length: 15 amino acids. Trimming at V came to 0 bases and at J to 6 bases, leaving 7 bases not matched to a gene. Germline V gene sequence: CDR1 LNHDA, CDR2 SQIVND (reference sequence). The CDR3 sequence is CASSIEGSGGSEQYF. In nucleotides, the CDR3 is TGTGCCAGTAGTATAGAAGGGTCAGGGGGCAGCGAGCAGTACTTC. The full variable domain, rest sourced from reference TRBV19 and TRBJ2-7, is DGGITQSPKYLFRKEGQNVTLSCEQNLNHDAMYWYRQDPGQGLRLIYYSQIVNDFQKGDIAEGYSVSREKKESFPLTVTSAQKNPTAFYLCASSIEGSGGSEQYFGPGTRLTVT.

This chain connects TRBV5-8 to TRBJ1-1; 9 bases align to TRBD1. V lost 4 bases and J lost 4; bases outside the gene matches: 8. The CDR3 runs to 15 residues. Germline V CDR1 and CDR2: SGHTS, YDEGEE. In DNA, the CDR3 is TGTGCCAGCAGCGGTCGGGACAGGGTGATCACTGAAGCTTTCTTT. Its protein product is CASSGRDRVITEAFF.